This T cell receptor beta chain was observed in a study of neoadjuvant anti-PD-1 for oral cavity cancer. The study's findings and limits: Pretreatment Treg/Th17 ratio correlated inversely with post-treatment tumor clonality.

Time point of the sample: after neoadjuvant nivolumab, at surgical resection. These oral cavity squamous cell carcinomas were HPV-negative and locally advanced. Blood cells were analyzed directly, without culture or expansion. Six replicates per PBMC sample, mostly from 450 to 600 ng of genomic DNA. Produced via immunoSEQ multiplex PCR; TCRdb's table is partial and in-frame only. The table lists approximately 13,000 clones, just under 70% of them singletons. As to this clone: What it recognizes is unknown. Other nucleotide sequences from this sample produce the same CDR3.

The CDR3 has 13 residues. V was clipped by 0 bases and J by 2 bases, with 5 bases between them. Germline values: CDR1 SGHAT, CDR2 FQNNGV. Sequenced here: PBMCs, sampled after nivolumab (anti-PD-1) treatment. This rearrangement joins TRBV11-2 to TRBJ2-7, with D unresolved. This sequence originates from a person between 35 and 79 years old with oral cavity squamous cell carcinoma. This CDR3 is CASSLDPPYEQYF. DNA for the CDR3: TGTGCCAGCAGCTTAGATCCCCCCTACGAGCAGTACTTC. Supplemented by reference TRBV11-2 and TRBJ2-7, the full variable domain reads EAGVAQSPRYKIIEKRQSVAFWCNPISGHATLYWYQQILGQGPKLLIQFQNNGVVDDSQLPKDRFSAERLKGVDSTLKIQPAKLEDSAVYLCASSLDPPYEQYFGPGTRLTVT.